Below, 23 T cell receptor beta chains from the same sample are listed, as sequenced in a study of monozygotic twins with inflammatory bowel disease (dated by TCRdb to about 2019). Libraries came from 5' RACE. Sequenced using an Illumina HiSeq 2500. TCRdb reprocessed the reads and assigns one entry to each CDR3 protein sequence, leaving out DNA. The table held for this sample gives over 120,000 distinct CDR3 sequences. In total, the top ten clones hold around 1.3% of the sample. Specimen: blood. The receptor set was obtained from a human donor with ulcerative colitis or Crohn's disease, or a healthy co-twin of an affected twin (not recorded which).

This rearrangement joins TRBV24-1 to TRBJ1-5; TCRdb designates TRBD1, a call that cannot be tested without DNA. This CDR3 has 23 amino acids. Germline loops: CDR1 KGHDR, CDR2 SFDVKD. The CDR3 spells CATSPLGKGLGTTQRYSNQPQHF.

The chain couples TRBV28 to TRBJ1-2; TCRdb names TRBD1, which stays unverified in the absence of DNA. CDR1 is MDHEN and CDR2 is SYDVKM in the germline V gene. The CDR3 extends over 17 amino acids. CDR3 region: CASSSIRQGSANYGYTF.

The CDR3 region is CASSFGWGGHQPQHF. The genes are TRBV6-5 and TRBJ1-5; the D gene TCRdb calls, TRBD1, cannot be checked with no DNA. The CDR3 consists of 15 residues. Germline V lookup: CDR1 MNHEY, CDR2 SVGAGI.

The genes are TRBV5-1 and TRBJ2-5; TCRdb's assignment of TRBD1 cannot be checked, as there is no DNA. In germline, CDR1 is SGHRS, CDR2 YFSETQ. The CDR3 runs to 15 residues. CDR3 loop: CASSPLRDGQETQYF.

The rearrangement links TRBV3-1 to TRBJ1-1. Germline CDR1 and CDR2: LGHDT and YNNKEL (reference sequence). The CDR3 has 14 residues. The CDR3 is CASSQEVSNTEAFF.

The V and J genes are TRBV20-1 and TRBJ2-3; no DNA is available, so the TRBD2 call from TCRdb remains unchecked. This CDR3 region has 19 residues. The germline gives CDR1 DFQATT, CDR2 SNEGSKA (reference sequence). The CDR3 sequence: CSASPTSGRSVVLTGTQYF.

This chain joins TRBV11-2 and TRBJ2-1; TCRdb returns TRBD2, unconfirmable since there is no DNA. CDR1 is SGHAT and CDR2 is FQNNGV in the germline V gene. The CDR3 length is 15 residues. CDR3 region: CASSFGTSSYNEQFF.

The chain couples TRBV4-3 to TRBJ2-2; TCRdb's D gene call, TRBD2, goes unchecked for lack of DNA. In germline, CDR1 is LGHNA, CDR2 YSLEER. The CDR3 consists of 16 residues. The CDR3 sequence: CASSQDKRVQTGELFF.

The gene calls are TRBV6-5 and TRBJ1-5. The CDR3 extends over 13 amino acids. Looked up from germline, CDR1 is MNHEY and CDR2 is SVGAGI. This CDR3 reads CASSPIASQPQHF.

The chain links TRBV7-2 to TRBJ2-3; checking the TCRdb D call of TRBD2 is not possible without DNA. This CDR3 is built from 14 residues. Germline V gene sequence: CDR1 SGHTA, CDR2 FQGNSA. The CDR3 sequence: CASSHRRATDTQYF.

The chain carries TRBV6-6 and TRBJ1-3. Germline-derived CDR1 and CDR2 are MNHNY and SVGAGI (reference sequence). The CDR3 has 12 amino acids. The CDR3 here is CASTDSGNTIYF.

The chain has TRBV10-2 and TRBJ2-1; TCRdb calls TRBD2, which cannot be checked without DNA. The CDR3 is 15 residues long. The germline CDR1 and CDR2 sequences are WSHSY and SAAADI. The CDR3 protein is CASSEKQLAVNEQFF.

This chain links TRBV7-3 with TRBJ1-1; TCRdb indicates TRBD1, and absent DNA this call remains unverified. The V gene's germline CDR1 is SGHTA and CDR2 FQGTGA. This CDR3 comprises 18 residues. CDR3 in amino acids: CASSLSLQGPLMNTEAFF.

This chain links TRBV7-2 with TRBJ2-1; TCRdb reports TRBD2, a call that lacks DNA to check it against. Germline V gene sequence: CDR1 SGHTA, CDR2 FQGNSA. The CDR3 loop spans 13 amino acids. CDR3 loop: CASSLPARNEQFF.

CDR3 protein: CASSYQHPTSPFTYEQYF. This rearrangement joins TRBV12-3 or TRBV12-4 to TRBJ2-7; with no DNA, the TCRdb D assignment of TRBD2 cannot be verified. This CDR3 is built from 18 residues.

The rearrangement uses TRBV27 and TRBJ2-3; TCRdb names TRBD2, which stays unverified in the absence of DNA. The CDR3 consists of 16 residues. Germline V gene sequence: CDR1 MNHEY, CDR2 SMNVEV (reference sequence). The CDR3 loop reads CASSSTTSGVGDTQYF.

This CDR3 is CASSIAGTITGELFF. This sequence joins TRBV19 and TRBJ2-2; there is no DNA to check the TCRdb D call of TRBD1. Per germline, CDR1 LNHDA and CDR2 SQIVND (reference sequence). There are 15 residues in the CDR3.

The chain links TRBV28 to TRBJ2-3; TCRdb calls TRBD1, which cannot be checked without DNA. The germline CDR1 and CDR2 sequences are MDHEN and SYDVKM. This CDR3 is built from 16 residues. The CDR3 reads CASSFPRGSSTDTQYF.

The chain uses TRBV20-1 and TRBJ2-2; no DNA is available, so the TRBD2 call from TCRdb remains unchecked. The CDR3 extends over 15 amino acids. The germline V gene encodes CDR1 DFQATT and CDR2 SNEGSKA (reference sequence). The CDR3 reads CSARPPEGNTGELFF.

The chain carries TRBV20-1 and TRBJ2-7; TCRdb selects TRBD2, and the lack of DNA leaves this call unchecked. Germline CDR1 reads DFQATT; CDR2 reads SNEGSKA (reference sequence). This CDR3 region has 13 residues. CDR3 amino acids: CSARGSGIYEQYF.

The chain carries TRBV18 and TRBJ2-1; TCRdb lists TRBD1, though no DNA is available to test this call. Per germline, CDR1 KGHSH and CDR2 LQKENI. CDR3 length equals 15 residues. CDR3 sequence: CASSPMGRIDNEQFF.

The genes are TRBV5-1 and TRBJ2-5. Germline V gene sequence: CDR1 SGHRS, CDR2 YFSETQ. The CDR3 contains 13 residues. This CDR3 reads CASSAQYQETQYF.

This chain connects TRBV7-9 to TRBJ2-7; no DNA is available, so the TRBD1 call from TCRdb remains unchecked. Germline CDR1 SEHNR, CDR2 FQNEAQ (reference sequence). The CDR3 has 14 amino acids. The CDR3 region is CASSSPGLGDEQYF. The full variable domain, its missing parts supplied by reference TRBV7-9 and TRBJ2-7, is DTGVSQNPRHKITKRGQNVTFRCDPISEHNRLYWYRQTLGQGPEFLTYFQNEAQLEKSRLLSDRFSAERPKGSFSTLEIQRTEQGDSAMYLCASSSPGLGDEQYFGPGTRLTVT.